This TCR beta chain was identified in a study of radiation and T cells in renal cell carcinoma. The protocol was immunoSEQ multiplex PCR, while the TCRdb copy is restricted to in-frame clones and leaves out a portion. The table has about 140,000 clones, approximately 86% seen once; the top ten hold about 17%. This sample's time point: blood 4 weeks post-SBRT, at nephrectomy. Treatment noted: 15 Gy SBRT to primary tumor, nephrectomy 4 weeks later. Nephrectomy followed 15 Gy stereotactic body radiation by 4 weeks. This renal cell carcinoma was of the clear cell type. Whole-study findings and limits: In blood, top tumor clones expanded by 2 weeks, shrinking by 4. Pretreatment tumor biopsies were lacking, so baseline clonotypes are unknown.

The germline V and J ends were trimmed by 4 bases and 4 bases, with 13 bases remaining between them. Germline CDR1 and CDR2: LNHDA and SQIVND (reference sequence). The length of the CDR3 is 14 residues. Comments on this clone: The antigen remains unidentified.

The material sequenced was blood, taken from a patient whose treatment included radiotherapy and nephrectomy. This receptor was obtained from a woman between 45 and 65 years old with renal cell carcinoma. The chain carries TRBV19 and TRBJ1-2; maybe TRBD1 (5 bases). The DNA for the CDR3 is TGTGCCAGTAGTACCTTCCCAGGGAGCTATGGCTACACCTTC. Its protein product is CASSTFPGSYGYTF.